This T cell receptor beta chain is from a study of blood T cell repertoires in COVID-19. For the study at large: Samples came from the United States, Italy and Spain, spanning acute and convalescent COVID-19. From T cells, B-cell-depleted T cells, or PBMCs came the material, which was cDNA or gDNA.

The method was immunoSEQ multiplex PCR; TCRdb's version includes in-frame clones alone and lacks a portion of them. The sample records about 60,000 clones, more than 85% being singletons. The length of the CDR3 is 14 residues. Germline CDR1 is SGHAT and CDR2 is FQNNGV. Trimming took off 7 bases at V and 2 bases at J, with 14 bases between the two ends. The chain has TRBV11-2 and TRBJ1-2; no reliable D call. The clonotype was recovered from a man aged 60-69 years with acute or convalescent COVID-19. The sequencing sample was made of peripheral blood. The CDR3 loop is CASTRGLGNYGYTF. The DNA of the CDR3 is TGTGCCAGCACTCGAGGGCTGGGGAACTATGGCTACACCTTC.